This T cell receptor beta chain is drawn from a study of blood T cell repertoires in COVID-19. Overall study: Sites across the United States, Italy and Spain contributed samples from acute and convalescent COVID-19. Sample material is recorded as cDNA or gDNA derived from T cells, B-cell-depleted T cells, or PBMCs.

In the source study's methods: From reference gene primer amplification, estimates of nucleated cell counts were derived. Using immunoSEQ multiplex PCR, the repertoire was profiled, and TCRdb retains in-frame clones only, with some absent. That table gives V, J and clone size, and the DNA gave D and trimming. The data show roughly 80,000 clones, about 83% seen once. The germline CDR1 and CDR2 sequences are ENHRY and SYGVKD. With V trimmed by 7 bases and J by 6 bases, 2 bases remained unmatched. The CDR3 covers 14 residues. The rearrangement joins TRBV10-3 to TRBJ2-1; 14 positions match TRBD2. This clonotype was obtained from a man in his forties or fifties with acute or convalescent COVID-19. Input material: peripheral blood. CDR3 sequence: CAITGTSGSNEQFF. The DNA for the CDR3 is TGTGCCATCACCGGGACTAGCGGGAGCAATGAGCAGTTCTTC.